This T cell receptor (beta chain) was recorded in a study of response to subunit inactivated influenza vaccine. The CDR3 runs 14 residues. V lost 6 bases and J lost 3, with 9 bases in between. Via MiXCR, TCRdb re-called the RT-PCR reads, giving one row per CDR3 protein. Among 150,000 to 200,000 distinct CDR3 sequences listed, about a tenth were seen once. The receptor was isolated from a man aged 45-65 years who received an inactivated influenza vaccine. The starting material was non-naive T cells sorted from PBMCs, obtained 35 to 45 days after vaccination. The chain combines TRBV12-3 or TRBV12-4 with TRBJ2-6; a weak D match, TRBD1 (5 bases). The CDR3 DNA is TGTGCCAGCAGCCGCAGGGATGGGGCCAACGTCCTGACTTTC. This sequence encodes CASSRRDGANVLTF.